This TCR beta chain was observed in a study of CD8 T cells in ankylosing spondylitis. Study findings and constraints: In the blood and synovial fluid of reactive arthritis, some motif variants had been previously reported. Fewer than ten highly homologous variants made up a TCR beta motif that seemed to typify ankylosing spondylitis blood. Significant enrichment of disease-linked clones was reported in matched ankylosing spondylitis synovial fluid.

Each TCR beta library was made by quantitative 5'-RACE that incorporated molecular barcodes. TCRdb redid the calling of the 5' RACE reads with MiXCR, one entry per CDR3 protein. Among around 130,000 distinct CDR3 sequences listed, 7% to 10% were seen once. The sample holds a few counts of this clonotype. What it binds is unknown. This clonotype was sampled from a male donor with ankylosing spondylitis or in good health (not recorded which). Input material: blood, either unsorted or a sorted T cell fraction (not recorded which).

The CDR3 sequence is CASSFKYRDRVQETQYF. The CDR3 DNA reads TGTGCCAGCAGTTTTAAGTACCGGGACAGGGTACAAGAGACCCAGTACTTC. V and J are TRBV7-9 and TRBJ2-5, with TRBD1 matching over 9 bases. The CDR3 contains 17 residues. The junction had 13 bases not matched to a gene; V was cut back by 6 bases and J by 2 bases. Germline CDR1 is SEHNR and CDR2 is FQNEAQ (reference sequence).